This T cell receptor (beta chain) was captured in a study of blood T cell repertoires in COVID-19. Study background: COVID-19 samples from acute and convalescent phases originated in the United States, Italy and Spain. PBMCs, B-cell-depleted T cells, or T cells were the source of the cDNA or gDNA that made up the material.

Assay used: immunoSEQ multiplex PCR; TCRdb lists only in-frame clones, some missing. Of about 300,000 clones listed, about nine tenths are singletons. V was shortened by 5 bases and J by 9 bases, with 17 bases between the two germline ends. Germline V gives CDR1 MNHEY, CDR2 SMNVEV (reference sequence). This CDR3 region has 14 residues. Each participant's cohort was designated according to participant-reported clinical history. A COVID-19 case had been met by exposed participants during the 2 weeks before study entry. Sequenced input: PBMCs or T cells enriched from blood (not recorded which). This sequence was found in a woman in her 50s who had been exposed to COVID-19. The V gene is TRBV27, the J gene TRBJ1-5; possibly TRBD1 for D (6 bases). CDR3 DNA: TGTGCCAGCAGTCCTCGGACAGAGATCATGCCCCAGCATTTT. It translates to CASSPRTEIMPQHF.